This T cell receptor beta chain comes out of a study of beta chain features in type 1 diabetes. Study-wide background: Taken together, all samples contributed around 100,000,000 examined sorted cells. General study findings and limits: The cDNA sequencing approach could over-represent high-TCR-expressing cells. The naive, central memory and Treg TCRB repertoires showed an apparent similarity that was greater among patients than among healthy donors.

In germline, CDR1 is WSHSY, CDR2 SAAADI. This CDR3 is built from 11 residues. Unmatched junction bases numbered 5, after V lost 8 bases and J lost 7 bases. As every portion of the isolated RNA was reverse transcribed, the sequencing read expressed TCRB transcripts. Profiling relied on immunoSEQ multiplex PCR, and the TCRdb table lists in-frame clones only, not all of them. Seen here are 120,000 to 150,000 clones, 6.9% observed once, and the top ten hold 1.1% to 1.5%. This clone was counted a few times. Its antigen is still unknown. The clonotype originates from a woman younger than 45 in good health. The sequencing input was central memory CD4+ T cells from blood. The J gene is TRBJ2-7, the V gene TRBV10-2; TRBD2 matches at 7 bases. The CDR3 sequence: CASGRREEQYF. The CDR3 DNA follows: TGCGCCAGCGGCCGGCGGGAGGAGCAGTACTTC.